This T cell receptor beta chain was sequenced in a study of T cell repertoires in cytomegalovirus infection. TCRdb reprocessed the reads with MiXCR, giving one entry per CDR3 protein. This table has 830,000 or so distinct CDR3 sequences, about 31% appearing once. This clonotype appeared a few times. Its antigen is undetermined. With 4 bases removed from V and 5 bases from J, the gap between germline ends came to 18 bases. The CDR3 totals 15 residues. Germline V gives CDR1 SGHNT, CDR2 YYREEE (reference sequence). The receptor was derived from a human donor in good health (CMV status not recorded). Some clones in this sample may be carry-over from other donors' samples. The sample was cultured CD8+ T cells from PBMCs, taken from culture after CMV antigen stimulation. The chain employs TRBV5-4 and TRBJ2-5, with D unclear. The CDR3 nucleotides are TGTGCCAGCAGCCCTGGGCCATCCGAAGGGGAGACCCAGTACTTC. The encoded protein is CASSPGPSEGETQYF.